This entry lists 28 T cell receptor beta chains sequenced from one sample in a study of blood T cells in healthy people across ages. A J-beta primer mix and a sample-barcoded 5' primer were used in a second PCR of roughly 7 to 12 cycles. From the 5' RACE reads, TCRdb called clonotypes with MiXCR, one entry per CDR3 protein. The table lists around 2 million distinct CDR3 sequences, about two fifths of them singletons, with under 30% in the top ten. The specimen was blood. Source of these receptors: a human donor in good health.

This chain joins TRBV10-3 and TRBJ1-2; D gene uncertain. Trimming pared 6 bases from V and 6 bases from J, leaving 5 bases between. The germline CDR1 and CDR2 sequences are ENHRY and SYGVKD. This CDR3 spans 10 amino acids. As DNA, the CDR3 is TGTGCCATCAGAGACCATGGCTACACCTTC. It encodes CAIRDHGYTF.

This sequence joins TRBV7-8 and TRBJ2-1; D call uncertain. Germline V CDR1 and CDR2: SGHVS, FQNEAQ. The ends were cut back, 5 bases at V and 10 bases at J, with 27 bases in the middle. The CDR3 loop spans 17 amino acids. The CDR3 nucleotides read TGTGCCAGCAGCGACCAGTTGTCGGGCGTATTACGCCTCGAGCAGTTCTTC. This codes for CASSDQLSGVLRLEQFF.

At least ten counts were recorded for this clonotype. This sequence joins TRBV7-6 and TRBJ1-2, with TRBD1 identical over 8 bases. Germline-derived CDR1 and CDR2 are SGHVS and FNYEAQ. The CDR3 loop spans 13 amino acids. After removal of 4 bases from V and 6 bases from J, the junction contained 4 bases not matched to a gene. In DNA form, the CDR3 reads TGTGCCAGCAGCTCAGGGGGCGACGATGGCTACACCTTC. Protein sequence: CASSSGGDDGYTF. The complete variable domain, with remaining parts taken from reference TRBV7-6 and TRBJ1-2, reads GAGVSQSPRYKVTKRGQDVALRCDPISGHVSLYWYRQALGQGPEFLTYFNYEAQQDKSGLPNDRFSAERPEGSISTLTIQRTEQRDSAMYRCASSSGGDDGYTFGSGTRLTVV.

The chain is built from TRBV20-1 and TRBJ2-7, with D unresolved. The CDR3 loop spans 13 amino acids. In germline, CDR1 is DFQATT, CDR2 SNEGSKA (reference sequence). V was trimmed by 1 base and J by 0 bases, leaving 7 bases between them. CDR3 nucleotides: TGCAGTGCTAGAGGACTTCACTCCTACGAGCAGTACTTC. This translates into CSARGLHSYEQYF.

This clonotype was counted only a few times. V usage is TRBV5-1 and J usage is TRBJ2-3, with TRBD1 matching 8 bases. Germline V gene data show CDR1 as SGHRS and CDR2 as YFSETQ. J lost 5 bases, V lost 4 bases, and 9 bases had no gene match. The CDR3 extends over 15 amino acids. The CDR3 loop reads CASSRTQGAEDTQYF. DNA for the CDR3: TGCGCCAGCAGCCGGACCCAGGGGGCGGAAGATACGCAGTATTTT.

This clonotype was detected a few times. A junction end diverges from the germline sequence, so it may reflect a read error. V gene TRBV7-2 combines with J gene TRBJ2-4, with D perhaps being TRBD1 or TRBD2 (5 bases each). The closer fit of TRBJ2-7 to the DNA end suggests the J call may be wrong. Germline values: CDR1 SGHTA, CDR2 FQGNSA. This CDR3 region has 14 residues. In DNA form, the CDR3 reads TGTGCCAGCAGCTTCTCGGGGACCTCCTCCGAGCAGTACTTC. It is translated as CASSFSGTSSEQYF.

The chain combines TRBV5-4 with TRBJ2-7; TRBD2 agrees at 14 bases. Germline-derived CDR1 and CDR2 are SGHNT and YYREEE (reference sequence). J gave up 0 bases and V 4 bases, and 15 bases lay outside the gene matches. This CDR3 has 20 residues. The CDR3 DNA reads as TGTGCCAGCAGCCTCCAACCGGGACTAGCGGGGGCCCCGAGCTCCTACGAGCAGTACTTC. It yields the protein CASSLQPGLAGAPSSYEQYF.

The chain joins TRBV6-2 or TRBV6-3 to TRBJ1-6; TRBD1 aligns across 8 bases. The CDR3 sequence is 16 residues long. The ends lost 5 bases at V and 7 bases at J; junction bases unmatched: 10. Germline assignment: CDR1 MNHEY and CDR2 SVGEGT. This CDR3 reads CASSPNFGTGNSPLHF. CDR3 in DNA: TGTGCCAGCAGTCCGAATTTCGGGACAGGAAATTCACCCCTCCACTTT.

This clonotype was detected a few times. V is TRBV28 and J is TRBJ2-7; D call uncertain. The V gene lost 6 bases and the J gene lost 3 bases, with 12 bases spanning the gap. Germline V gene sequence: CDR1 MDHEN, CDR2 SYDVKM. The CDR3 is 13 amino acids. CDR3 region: CASRHSLLYEQYF. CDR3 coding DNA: TGTGCCAGCAGGCACAGCCTCCTCTACGAGCAGTACTTC.

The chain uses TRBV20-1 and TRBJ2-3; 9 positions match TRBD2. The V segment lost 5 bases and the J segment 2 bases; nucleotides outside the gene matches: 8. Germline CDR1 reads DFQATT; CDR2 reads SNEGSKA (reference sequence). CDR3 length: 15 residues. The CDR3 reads CSAEKTSGYTDTQYF. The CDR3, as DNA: TGCAGTGCTGAGAAGACTAGCGGATACACAGATACGCAGTATTTT.

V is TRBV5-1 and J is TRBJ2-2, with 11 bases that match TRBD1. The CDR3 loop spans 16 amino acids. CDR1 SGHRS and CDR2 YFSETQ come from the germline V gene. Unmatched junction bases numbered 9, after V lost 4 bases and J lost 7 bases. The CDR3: CASSPDRGRRNGELFF. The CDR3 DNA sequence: TGCGCCAGCAGCCCGGACAGGGGGCGTAGGAACGGGGAGCTGTTTTTT.

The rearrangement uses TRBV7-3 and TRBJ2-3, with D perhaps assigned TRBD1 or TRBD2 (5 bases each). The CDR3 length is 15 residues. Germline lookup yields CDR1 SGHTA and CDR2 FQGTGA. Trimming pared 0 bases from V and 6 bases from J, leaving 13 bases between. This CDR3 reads CASSLTGTRMDTQYF. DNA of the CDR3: TGTGCCAGCAGCTTAACCGGGACCCGAATGGATACGCAGTATTTT.

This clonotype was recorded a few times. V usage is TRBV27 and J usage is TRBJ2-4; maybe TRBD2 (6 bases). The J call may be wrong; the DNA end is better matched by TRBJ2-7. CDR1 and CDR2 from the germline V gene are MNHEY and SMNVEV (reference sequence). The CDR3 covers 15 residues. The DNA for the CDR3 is TGTGCCAGCAAAGAAGAGGGAATGTTGGAGGGCGAGCAGTACTTC. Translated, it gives CASKEEGMLEGEQYF.

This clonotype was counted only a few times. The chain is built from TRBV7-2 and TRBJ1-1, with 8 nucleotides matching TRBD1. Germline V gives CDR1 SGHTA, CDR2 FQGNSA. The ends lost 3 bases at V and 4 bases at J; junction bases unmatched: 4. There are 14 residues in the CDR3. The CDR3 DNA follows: TGTGCCAGCAGCTTCGACAGGGGTAGCACTGAAGCTTTCTTT. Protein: CASSFDRGSTEAFF.

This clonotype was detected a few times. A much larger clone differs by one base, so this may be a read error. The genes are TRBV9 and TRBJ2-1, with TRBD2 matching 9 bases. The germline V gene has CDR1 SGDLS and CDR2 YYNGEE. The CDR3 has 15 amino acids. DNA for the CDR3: TGTGCCAGCAGCGTACTAGCGGGGTCCTTCAATGAGCGGTTCTTC. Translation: CASSVLAGSFNERFF.

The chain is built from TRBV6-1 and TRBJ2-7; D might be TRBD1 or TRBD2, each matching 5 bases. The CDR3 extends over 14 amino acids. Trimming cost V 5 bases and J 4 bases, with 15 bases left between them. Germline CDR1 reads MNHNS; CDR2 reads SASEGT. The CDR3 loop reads CASSLPGTIYEQYF. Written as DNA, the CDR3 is TGTGCCAGCAGTCTTCCCGGGACCATTTACGAGCAGTACTTC.

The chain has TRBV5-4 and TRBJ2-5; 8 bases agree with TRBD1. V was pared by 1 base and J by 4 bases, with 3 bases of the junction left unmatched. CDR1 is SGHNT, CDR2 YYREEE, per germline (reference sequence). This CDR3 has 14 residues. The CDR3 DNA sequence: TGTGCCAGCAGCTTGTGGCAGGGGGCAGAGACCCAGTACTTC. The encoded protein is CASSLWQGAETQYF. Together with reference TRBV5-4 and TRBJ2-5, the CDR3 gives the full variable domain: ETGVTQSPTHLIKTRGQQVTLRCSSQSGHNTVSWYQQALGQGPQFIFQYYREEENGRGNFPPRFSGLQFPNYSSELNVNALELDDSALYLCASSLWQGAETQYFGPGTRLLVL.

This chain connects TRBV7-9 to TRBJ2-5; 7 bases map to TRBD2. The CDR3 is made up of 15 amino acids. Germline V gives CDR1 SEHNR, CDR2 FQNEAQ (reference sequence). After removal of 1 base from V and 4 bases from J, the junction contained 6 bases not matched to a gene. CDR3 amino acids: CASSLEEPGGETQYF. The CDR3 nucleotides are TGTGCCAGCAGCTTAGAGGAACCGGGAGGAGAGACCCAGTACTTC.

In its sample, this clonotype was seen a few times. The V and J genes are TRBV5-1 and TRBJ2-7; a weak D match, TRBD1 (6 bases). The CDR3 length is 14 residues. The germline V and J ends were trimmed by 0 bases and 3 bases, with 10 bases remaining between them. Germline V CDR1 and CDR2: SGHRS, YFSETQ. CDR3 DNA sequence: TGCGCCAGCAGCTTGGGGGAACAGGGCTACGAGCAGTACTTC. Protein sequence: CASSLGEQGYEQYF. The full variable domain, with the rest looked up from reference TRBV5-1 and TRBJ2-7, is KAGVTQTPRYLIKTRGQQVTLSCSPISGHRSVSWYQQTPGQGLQFLFEYFSETQRNKGNFPGRFSGRQFSNSRSEMNVSTLELGDSALYLCASSLGEQGYEQYFGPGTRLTVT.

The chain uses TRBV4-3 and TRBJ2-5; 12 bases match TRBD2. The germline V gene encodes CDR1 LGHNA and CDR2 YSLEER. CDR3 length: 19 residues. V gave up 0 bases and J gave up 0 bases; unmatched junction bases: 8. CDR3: CASSQDLRLAGEYQETQYF. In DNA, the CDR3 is TGCGCCAGCAGCCAAGACCTAAGACTAGCGGGGGAATACCAAGAGACCCAGTACTTC.

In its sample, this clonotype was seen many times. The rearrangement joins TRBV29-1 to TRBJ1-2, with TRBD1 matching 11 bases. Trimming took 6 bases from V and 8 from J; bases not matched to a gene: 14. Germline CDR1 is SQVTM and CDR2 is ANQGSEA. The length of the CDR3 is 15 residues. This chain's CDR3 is CSVPDPGQGDRGYTF. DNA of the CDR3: TGCAGCGTACCAGATCCGGGACAGGGGGATAGAGGCTACACCTTC. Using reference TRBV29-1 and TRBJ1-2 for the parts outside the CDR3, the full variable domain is SAVISQKPSRDICQRGTSLTIQCQVDSQVTMMFWYRQQPGQSLTLIATANQGSEATYESGFVIDKFPISRPNLTFSTLTVSNMSPEDSSIYLCSVPDPGQGDRGYTFGSGTRLTVV.

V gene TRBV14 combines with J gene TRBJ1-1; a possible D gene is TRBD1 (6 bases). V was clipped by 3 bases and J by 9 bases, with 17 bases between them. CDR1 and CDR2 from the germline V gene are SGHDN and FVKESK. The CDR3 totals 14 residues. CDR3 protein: CASSHMTGQGKAFF. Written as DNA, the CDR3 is TGTGCCAGCAGCCACATGACGGGGCAGGGGAAAGCTTTCTTT.

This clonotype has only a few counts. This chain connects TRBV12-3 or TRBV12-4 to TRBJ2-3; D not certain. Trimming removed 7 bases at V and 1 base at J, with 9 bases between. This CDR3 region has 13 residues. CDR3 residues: CASTFPGTDTQYF. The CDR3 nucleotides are TGTGCCAGCACCTTCCCTGGCACAGATACGCAGTATTTT.

Here the CDR3 DNA reads TGTGCCAGCAGAGCGACACTCTACGGGCAGTACTTC. Translating it yields CASRATLYGQYF. The chain joins TRBV7-2 to TRBJ2-5; D uncertain. V lost 6 bases, J lost 11 bases, and 16 bases lay in between. This CDR3 is built from 12 residues. The V gene's germline CDR1 is SGHTA and CDR2 FQGNSA.

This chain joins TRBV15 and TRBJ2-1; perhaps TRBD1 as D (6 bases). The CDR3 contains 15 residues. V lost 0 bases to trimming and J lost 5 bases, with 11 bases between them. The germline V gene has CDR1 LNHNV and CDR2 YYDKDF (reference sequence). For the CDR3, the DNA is TGTGCCACCAGCAGAGACAGGGGAAGCCACAATGAGCAGTTCTTC. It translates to CATSRDRGSHNEQFF.

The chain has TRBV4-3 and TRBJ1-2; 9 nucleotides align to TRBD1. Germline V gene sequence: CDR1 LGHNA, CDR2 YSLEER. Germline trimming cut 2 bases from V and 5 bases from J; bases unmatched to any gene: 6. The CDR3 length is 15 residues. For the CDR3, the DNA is TGCGCCAGCAGCCAACGACAGGGGGAGTTTTATGGCTACACCTTC. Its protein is CASSQRQGEFYGYTF.

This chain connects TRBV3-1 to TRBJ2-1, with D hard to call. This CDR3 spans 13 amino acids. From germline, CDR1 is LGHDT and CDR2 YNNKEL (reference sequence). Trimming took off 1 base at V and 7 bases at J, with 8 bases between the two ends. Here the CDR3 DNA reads TGTGCCAGCAGCCAAGGTCCGGTGAATGAGCAGTTCTTC. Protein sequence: CASSQGPVNEQFF.

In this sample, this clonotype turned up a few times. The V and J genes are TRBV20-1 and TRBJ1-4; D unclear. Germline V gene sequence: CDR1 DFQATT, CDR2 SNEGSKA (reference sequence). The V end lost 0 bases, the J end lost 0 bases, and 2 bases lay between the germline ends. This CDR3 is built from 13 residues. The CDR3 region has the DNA TGCAGTGCTAGAGAGACAACTAATGAAAAACTGTTTTTT. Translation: CSARETTNEKLFF.